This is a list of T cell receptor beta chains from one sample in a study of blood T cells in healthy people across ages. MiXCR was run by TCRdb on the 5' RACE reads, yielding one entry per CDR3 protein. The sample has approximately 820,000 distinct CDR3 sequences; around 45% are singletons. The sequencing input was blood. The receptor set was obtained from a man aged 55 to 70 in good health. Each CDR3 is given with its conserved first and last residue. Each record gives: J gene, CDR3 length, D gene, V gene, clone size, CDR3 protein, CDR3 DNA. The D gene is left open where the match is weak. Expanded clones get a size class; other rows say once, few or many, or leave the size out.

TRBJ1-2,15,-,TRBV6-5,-,CASSYGAGGDYGYTF,TGTGCCAGCAGTTATGGGGCGGGGGGGGACTATGGCTACACCTTC
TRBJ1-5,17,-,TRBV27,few,CASSYRLLDRLDQPQHF,TGTGCCAGCAGTTACCGACTTCTTGACAGATTGGATCAGCCCCAGCATTTT
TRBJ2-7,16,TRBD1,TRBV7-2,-,CASSNRDKTGVYEQYF,TGTGCCAGCAGCAATCGCGACAAGACAGGGGTCTACGAGCAGTACTTC
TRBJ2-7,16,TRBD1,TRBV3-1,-,CASSPEATGGTYEQYF,TGTGCCAGCAGCCCGGAAGCTACAGGGGGTACCTACGAGCAGTACTTC
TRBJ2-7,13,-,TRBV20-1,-,CSARPQKDYEQYF,TGCAGTGCTAGGCCCCAGAAGGACTACGAGCAGTACTTC
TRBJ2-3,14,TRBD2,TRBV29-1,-,CSVGREGLRDTQYF,TGCAGCGTTGGGCGGGAGGGCCTCAGAGATACGCAGTATTTT
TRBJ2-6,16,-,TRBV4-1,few,CASSRDISSGANVLTF,TGCGCCAGCAGCCGAGATATCAGCTCTGGGGCCAACGTCCTGACTTTC
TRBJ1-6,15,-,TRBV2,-,CAIQLYSLDNSPLHF,TGTGCCATCCAACTCTACAGTTTAGATAATTCACCCCTCCACTTT
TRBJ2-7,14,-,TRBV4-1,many,CASSQVQLPYEQYF,TGCGCCAGCAGCCAAGTCCAGTTACCCTACGAGCAGTACTTC
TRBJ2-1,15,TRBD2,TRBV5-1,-,CASSLGLVPSDEQFF,TGCGCCAGCAGCCTGGGACTAGTACCGTCGGATGAGCAGTTCTTC
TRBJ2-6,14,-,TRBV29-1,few,CSVSTTSGANVLTF,TGCAGCGTTTCTACAACCTCTGGGGCCAACGTCCTGACTTTC
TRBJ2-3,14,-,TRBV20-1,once,CSARSLFPTETQYF,TGCAGTGCCCGAAGCCTATTCCCCACAGAGACGCAGTATTTT
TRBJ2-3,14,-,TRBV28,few,CASSLRASADTQYF,TGTGCCAGCAGTTTAAGGGCCTCGGCAGATACGCAGTATTTT
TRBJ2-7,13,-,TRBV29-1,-,CSVEVGQAREQYF,TGCAGCGTTGAAGTTGGGCAGGCACGGGAGCAGTACTTC
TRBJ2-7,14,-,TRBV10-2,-,CASTKGGSSYEQYF,TGCGCCAGCACCAAAGGAGGGAGCTCCTACGAGCAGTACTTC
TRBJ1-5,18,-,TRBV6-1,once,CASSGTQRGQLLNQPQHF,TGTGCCAGCAGTGGGACGCAGCGGGGTCAACTTCTCAACCAGCCCCAGCATTTT
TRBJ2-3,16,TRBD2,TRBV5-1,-,CASSLLASGVTDTQYF,TGCGCCAGCAGCTTGCTGGCTAGCGGGGTTACAGATACGCAGTATTTT
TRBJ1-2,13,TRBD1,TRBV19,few,CAKTGTANYGYTF,TGTGCCAAAACCGGGACAGCTAACTATGGCTACACCTTC
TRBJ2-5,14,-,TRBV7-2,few,CASSLGRTQEIQYF,TGTGCCAGCAGCCTGGGACGGACGCAAGAGATCCAGTACTTC
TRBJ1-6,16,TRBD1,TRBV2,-,CASTVRGTGTGSPLHF,TGTGCCAGCACGGTTCGCGGGACAGGGACGGGGTCACCCCTCCACTTT
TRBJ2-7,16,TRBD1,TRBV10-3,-,CAISDHRQGLSYEQYF,TGTGCCATCAGTGATCATAGACAGGGCCTCTCCTACGAGCAGTACTTC
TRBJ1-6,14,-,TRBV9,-,CASSVAGNGSPLHF,TGTGCCAGCAGCGTAGCAGGGAATGGTTCACCCCTCCACTTT
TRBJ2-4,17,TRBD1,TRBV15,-,CATSRDNAGGTGIIQYF,TGTGCCACCAGCAGAGATAATGCTGGGGGGACAGGGATCATTCAGTACTTC
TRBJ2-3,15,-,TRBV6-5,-,CASSYGNGVTDTQYF,TGTGCCAGCAGTTACGGGAATGGGGTAACAGATACGCAGTATTTT
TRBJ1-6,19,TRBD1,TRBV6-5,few,CASSYRTGGLGLNNSPLHF,TGTGCCAGCAGTTACAGGACAGGAGGACTGGGGTTGAATAATTCACCCCTCCACTTT
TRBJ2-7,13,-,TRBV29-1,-,CSVRQGRSYEQYF,TGCAGCGTTAGGCAGGGTCGCTCCTACGAGCAGTACTTC
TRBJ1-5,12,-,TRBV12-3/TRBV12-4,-,CASRRGIQPQHF,TGTGCCAGCAGAAGGGGTATCCAGCCCCAGCATTTT
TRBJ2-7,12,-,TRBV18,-,CASSPQHYEQYF,TGTGCCAGCTCACCGCAGCACTACGAGCAGTACTTC
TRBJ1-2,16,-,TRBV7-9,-,CASSPSDRTANHGYTF,TGTGCCAGCAGCCCTTCTGACAGGACAGCTAACCATGGCTACACCTTC
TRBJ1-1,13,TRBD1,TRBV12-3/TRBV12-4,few,CASSFQGATEAFF,TGTGCCAGCAGTTTTCAGGGGGCCACTGAAGCTTTCTTT
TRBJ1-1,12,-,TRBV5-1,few,CASSLEGLEAFF,TGCGCCAGCAGCTTGGAAGGACTTGAAGCTTTCTTT
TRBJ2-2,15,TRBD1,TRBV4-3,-,CASSQETGYTGELFF,TGCGCCAGCAGCCAAGAGACAGGGTACACCGGGGAGCTGTTTTTT
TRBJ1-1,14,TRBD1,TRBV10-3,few,CAIRGQGPNTEAFF,TGTGCCATCAGGGGACAGGGGCCGAACACTGAAGCTTTCTTT
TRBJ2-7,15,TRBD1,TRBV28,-,CASTEIRDSPYEQYF,TGTGCCAGCACTGAAATCCGGGACAGCCCCTACGAGCAGTACTTC
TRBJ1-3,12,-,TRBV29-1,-,CSVEGLRNTIYF,TGCAGCGTTGAAGGGCTAAGAAACACCATATATTTT
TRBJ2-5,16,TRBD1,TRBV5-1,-,CASSLVPGQGPETQYF,TGCGCCAGCAGCTTGGTCCCGGGACAGGGACCAGAGACCCAGTACTTC
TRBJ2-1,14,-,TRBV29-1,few,CSVAGASTYNEQFF,TGCAGCGTTGCGGGGGCTTCGACCTACAATGAGCAGTTCTTC
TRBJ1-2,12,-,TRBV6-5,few,CASSYSGDGYTF,TGTGCCAGCAGTTACTCGGGCGACGGCTACACCTTC
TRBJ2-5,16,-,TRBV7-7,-,CASSAKGTPKGETQYF,TGTGCTAGCAGCGCAAAAGGGACCCCTAAGGGAGAGACCCAGTACTTC
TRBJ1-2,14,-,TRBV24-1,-,CATSDGQGNYGYTF,TGTGCCACCAGTGATGGTCAGGGTAACTATGGCTACACCTTC